This T cell receptor beta chain was sequenced during a study of blood T cell repertoires in COVID-19. On the study more broadly: Whether acute or convalescent, the COVID-19 samples came from the United States, Italy and Spain.

Original analysis: Estimates of nucleated cell counts were drawn from the amplification of reference gene primers. Profiled with immunoSEQ multiplex PCR; TCRdb holds only in-frame clones, not every one. V, J and clone size reflect that table, while D and trimming were determined from the DNA. The sample records about 440,000 clones, approximately 90% being singletons. A single count supports this clone. This receptor was obtained from a woman between 45 and 65 years old with COVID-19, enrolled during active disease. The sample was peripheral blood.

The CDR3 sequence is CASSSRGTGGTGELFF. CDR3 DNA sequence: TGTGCCAGTAGTAGTCGCGGGACCGGCGGGACCGGGGAGCTGTTTTTT. The rearrangement links TRBV19 to TRBJ2-2; a weak D match, TRBD2 (6 bases). Germline V CDR1 and CDR2: LNHDA, SQIVND (reference sequence). This CDR3 comprises 16 residues. V was shortened by 4 bases and J by 5 bases, with 17 bases between the two germline ends.